The 20 T cell receptor beta chains given below trace back to one sample, sequenced in a study of blood T cell repertoires in COVID-19. Produced via immunoSEQ multiplex PCR; TCRdb's table is partial and in-frame only. This table holds approximately 100,000 clones, around 83% found once. Sequences were obtained from peripheral blood. Every receptor here comes from a woman older than 75 with active or convalescent COVID-19.

V and J are TRBV29-1 and TRBJ2-1, with a possible D match to TRBD2 (6 bases). The germline V gene has CDR1 SQVTM and CDR2 ANQGSEA. The germline V and J ends were trimmed by 3 bases and 0 bases, with 27 bases remaining between them. The CDR3 spans 20 residues. CDR3 loop: CSVDRPNSAAGFRSYNEQFF. DNA for the CDR3: TGCAGCGTTGATCGTCCTAATTCTGCTGCGGGATTCCGCTCCTACAATGAGCAGTTCTTC.

This clone was detected a few times. The chain uses TRBV19 and TRBJ1-5; D is undetermined. V lost 4 bases, J lost 0 bases, and 10 bases lay in between. CDR1 and CDR2 (germline): LNHDA, SQIVND (reference sequence). CDR3 length: 15 residues. The CDR3 nucleotides read TGTGCCAGTAGTACGACACTTAATAGCAATCAGCCCCAGCATTTT. Protein: CASSTTLNSNQPQHF. The variable domain in full, completed from reference TRBV19 and TRBJ1-5, reads DGGITQSPKYLFRKEGQNVTLSCEQNLNHDAMYWYRQDPGQGLRLIYYSQIVNDFQKGDIAEGYSVSREKKESFPLTVTSAQKNPTAFYLCASSTTLNSNQPQHFGDGTRLSIL.

This chain connects TRBV6-2 or TRBV6-3 to TRBJ2-2, with TRBD1 identical over 9 bases. CDR3 size: 16 residues. From germline, CDR1 is MNHEY and CDR2 SVGEGT. The V gene end was trimmed by 2 bases and the J gene end by 5 bases; junction bases not matched to a gene: 6. The CDR3 DNA is TGTGCCAGCAGTTACGCGACAGGGGGAAGGACCGGGGAGCTGTTTTTT. Its protein is CASSYATGGRTGELFF.

The rearrangement uses TRBV5-8 and TRBJ2-1, with D maybe TRBD2 (5 bases). Germline V gene sequence: CDR1 SGHTS, CDR2 YDEGEE. The CDR3 spans 15 residues. V shed 5 bases and J shed 4 bases, with 16 bases lying between them. The CDR3 nucleotides read TGTGCCAGCAGGGGCTCTGGAGGTACATACAATGAGCAGTTCTTC. Translation: CASRGSGGTYNEQFF.

The chain employs TRBV4-1 and TRBJ2-1, with TRBD2 identical over 7 bases. Trimming took 5 bases from V and 9 from J; bases not matched to a gene: 10. The CDR3 spans 14 residues. Germline V gene data show CDR1 as MGHRA and CDR2 as YSYEKL. The CDR3 is CASSFPGGKVEQFF. The DNA of the CDR3 is TGCGCCAGCAGCTTCCCGGGGGGTAAGGTTGAGCAGTTCTTC.

This sequence joins TRBV18 and TRBJ1-3; TRBD1 might be the D (6 bases). The germline gives CDR1 KGHSH, CDR2 LQKENI. The CDR3 is made up of 14 amino acids. Trimming took off 2 bases at V and 5 bases at J, with 10 bases between the two ends. The CDR3 DNA reads as TGTGCCAGCTCACCAGGCCAGGGGAGAAACACCATATATTTT. Translated, it gives CASSPGQGRNTIYF.

This clone came up many times. The same CDR3 arises from other DNA sequences in this sample as well. The CDR3 coding sequence is TGTGCCAGCAGCTCCACGGGGGGTTACGAGCAGTACTTC. This encodes CASSSTGGYEQYF. V and J are TRBV7-3 and TRBJ2-7, with 7 positions matching TRBD2. Trimming took 4 bases from V and 4 from J; bases not matched to a gene: 4. The CDR3 runs to 13 residues. CDR1 is SGHTA, CDR2 FQGTGA, per germline. Drawing the rest from reference TRBV7-3 and TRBJ2-7, the complete variable domain is GAGVSQTPSNKVTEKGKYVELRCDPISGHTALYWYRQSLGQGPEFLIYFQGTGAADDSGLPNDRFFAVRPEGSVSTLKIQRTERGDSAVYLCASSSTGGYEQYFGPGTRLTVT.

V and J are TRBV2 and TRBJ1-2; maybe TRBD1 (6 bases). V was shortened by 6 bases and J by 6 bases, with 14 bases between the two germline ends. This CDR3 is 13 amino acids long. Germline assignment: CDR1 SNHLY and CDR2 FYNNEI. The CDR3 loop is CASRFSGADGYTF. The CDR3 DNA reads as TGTGCCAGCAGATTCTCAGGGGCGGATGGCTACACCTTC.

This clone was seen more than once but under ten times. The chain has TRBV19 and TRBJ2-1; 8 positions match TRBD2. V lost 5 bases to trimming and J lost 1 base; unmatched junction nucleotides: 10. The V gene's germline CDR1 is LNHDA and CDR2 SQIVND (reference sequence). This CDR3 contains 17 residues. For the CDR3, the DNA is TGTGCCAGTAGTCCTAGGAGCGGGGGTGTTTCCTACAATGAGCAGTTCTTC. Its protein product is CASSPRSGGVSYNEQFF.

This chain connects TRBV28 to TRBJ1-2, with D hard to call. The CDR3 covers 13 residues. Germline V lookup: CDR1 MDHEN, CDR2 SYDVKM. The V end was cut by 7 bases, the J end by 4 bases, with 13 bases between. The CDR3 DNA reads TGTGCCAGCATATCCGAGGAATCCTATGGCTACACCTTC. Its translation is CASISEESYGYTF.

In nucleotides, the CDR3 is TGTGCCAGCAGCCAAGATTTAGACAGCGCTGGCTACACCTTC. Its translation is CASSQDLDSAGYTF. This chain uses TRBV3-1 (or the pseudogene TRBV3-2) with TRBJ1-2; D perhaps matches TRBD1 (5 bases). Trimming removed 0 bases at V and 7 bases at J, with 12 bases between. CDR3 length: 14 residues. Looked up from germline, CDR1 is LGHDT and CDR2 is YNNKEL (reference sequence).

This clone was observed a single time. The rearrangement joins TRBV6-1 to TRBJ2-1; TRBD1 agrees at 9 bases. J lost 5 bases, V lost 3 bases, and 5 bases had no gene match. Germline V gene lookup returns CDR1 MNHNS and CDR2 SASEGT. CDR3 length: 15 residues. The CDR3 DNA is TGTGCCAGCAGTGACGGGACAGGGATAAACAATGAGCAGTTCTTC. Translating gives CASSDGTGINNEQFF.

This clone was seen a handful of times. The J gene is TRBJ1-2, the V gene TRBV4-2; 7 nucleotides align to TRBD1. CDR1 and CDR2 from the germline V gene are LGHNA and YNFKEQ. This CDR3 comprises 14 residues. Trimming cost V 0 bases and J 4 bases; bases outside gene matches: 2. This chain's CDR3 is CASSQDRTGYGYTF. The CDR3, as DNA: TGTGCCAGCAGCCAAGATCGGACAGGCTATGGCTACACCTTC.

This rearrangement joins TRBV7-6 to TRBJ1-1; D is unclear. This CDR3 is built from 14 residues. V lost 5 bases and J lost 5, with 15 bases in between. Germline assignment: CDR1 SGHVS and CDR2 FNYEAQ. The CDR3 reads CASSPNVGGTEAFF. DNA of the CDR3: TGTGCCAGCAGCCCCAACGTTGGAGGAACTGAAGCTTTCTTT.

This clone was seen a single time. This sequence joins TRBV2 and TRBJ2-7; 7 bases fit TRBD2. With V trimmed by 1 base and J by 6 bases, 9 bases remained unmatched. Germline CDR1 SNHLY, CDR2 FYNNEI. The length of the CDR3 is 15 residues. The CDR3 is CASSEGEGLVIEQYF. CDR3 nucleotides: TGTGCCAGCAGTGAAGGGGAGGGGCTGGTGATCGAGCAGTACTTC.

V is TRBV15 and J is TRBJ2-5; 8 nucleotides agree with TRBD2. With 0 bases clipped from V and 5 bases from J, the junction kept 5 bases outside the gene matches. The CDR3 consists of 15 residues. The germline V gene encodes CDR1 LNHNV and CDR2 YYDKDF (reference sequence). This chain's CDR3 is CATSRDGLARETQYF. The CDR3 DNA reads as TGTGCCACCAGCAGAGATGGACTAGCTCGGGAGACCCAGTACTTC.

This sequence joins TRBV7-9 and TRBJ1-2; 7 nucleotides align to TRBD1. Germline V gene lookup returns CDR1 SEHNR and CDR2 FQNEAQ (reference sequence). V dropped 5 bases and J dropped 4; count of bases not matched to a gene: 16. The CDR3 is 17 residues long. The CDR3 DNA sequence: TGTGCCAGCAGCCCAGACAGAGGGGGCTTATCTCGCTATGGCTACACCTTC. It encodes CASSPDRGGLSRYGYTF. Full variable domain (remainder filled in from reference TRBV7-9 and TRBJ1-2): DTGVSQNPRHKITKRGQNVTFRCDPISEHNRLYWYRQTLGQGPEFLTYFQNEAQLEKSRLLSDRFSAERPKGSFSTLEIQRTEQGDSAMYLCASSPDRGGLSRYGYTFGSGTRLTVV.

The chain couples TRBV27 to TRBJ2-1; 11 positions agree with TRBD2. Germline assignment: CDR1 MNHEY and CDR2 SMNVEV (reference sequence). V was clipped by 4 bases and J by 4 bases; unmatched bases: 12. CDR3 size: 18 residues. The CDR3 bases are TGTGCCAGCAGTTCAAGGACTAGCGGGTACTCCGTATACAATGAGCAGTTCTTC. This translates into CASSSRTSGYSVYNEQFF.

The CDR3 region has the DNA TGTGCCAGCAGTTTGCCGGTTCTCACAGATACGCAGTATTTT. Amino acid sequence: CASSLPVLTDTQYF. The chain employs TRBV28 and TRBJ2-3; D not certain. The length of the CDR3 is 14 residues. V was trimmed by 3 bases and J by 2 bases, leaving 9 bases between them. Germline CDR1 MDHEN, CDR2 SYDVKM.

The chain couples TRBV2 to TRBJ2-5; 7 bases align to TRBD2. V shed 5 bases, J shed 5 bases, and the junction held 5 bases outside the gene matches. CDR1 is SNHLY, CDR2 FYNNEI, per germline. CDR3 length: 13 residues. This chain's CDR3 is CASSTWGGETQYF. The CDR3 DNA reads as TGTGCCAGCAGTACCTGGGGGGGGGAGACCCAGTACTTC.